A selection of T cell receptor beta chains follows, all from one sample in a study of CD8+CD57+ T cells in acquired aplastic anemia. TCRdb itself ran the reads through MiXCR, one entry per CDR3 protein. The sample yields approximately 170,000 distinct CDR3 sequences, 63% seen once. The sample was sorted CD4+, CD8+, or CD8+CD57+ T cells (not recorded which) from PBMCs. Source of these receptors: a human donor in good health. Both conserved end residues are part of each CDR3. Each record gives: clone size, D gene, J gene, V gene, CDR3 protein, CDR3 DNA. The D gene is left open where the match is weak. A clone size is listed for some rows: how often the clone was seen (once, few, many), or a class if it is expanded.

>few|NA|TRBJ2-7|TRBV7-9
CASSPGEGSHEQYF
TGTGCCAGCAGCCCGGGTGAGGGTAGCCACGAGCAGTACTTC
>NA|TRBD1|TRBJ2-7|TRBV20-1
CSAARGQGTYEQYF
TGCAGTGCCGCCCGGGGACAGGGTACCTACGAGCAGTACTTC
>NA|NA|TRBJ2-3|TRBV12-3/TRBV12-4
CASSRDGTDTQYF
TGTGCCAGCAGCAGGGACGGCACAGATACGCAGTATTTT
>NA|TRBD1|TRBJ2-7|TRBV2
CASSLRGQINYEQYF
TGTGCCAGCAGCCTGAGGGGACAGATAAACTACGAGCAGTACTTC
>NA|NA|TRBJ1-1|TRBV7-9
CASRGRGEEAFF
TGTGCCAGCAGGGGGCGTGGAGAAGAAGCTTTCTTT
>NA|TRBD2|TRBJ2-1|TRBV6-5
CASSQVRLAGGNEQFF
TGTGCCAGCAGCCAAGTTAGGCTAGCGGGGGGAAATGAGCAGTTCTTC
>many|TRBD1|TRBJ2-7|TRBV7-9
CASSLAPGQGDPYEQYF
TGTGCCAGCAGCTTAGCCCCCGGACAGGGAGACCCCTACGAGCAGTACTTC
>NA|TRBD2|TRBJ2-7|TRBV20-1
CSADVDGAGVEQYF
TGCAGTGCCGACGTCGATGGGGCGGGGGTCGAGCAGTACTTC
>NA|NA|TRBJ2-7|TRBV20-1
CSAGPQGPYEQYF
TGCAGTGCTGGTCCACAGGGACCCTACGAGCAGTACTTC
>NA|TRBD2|TRBJ2-5|TRBV7-2
CASSLASSGYAKTQYF
TGTGCCAGCAGCTTAGCCTCTAGCGGGTATGCGAAGACCCAGTACTTC
>NA|NA|TRBJ1-2|TRBV19
CASSIPGRANYGYTF
TGTGCCAGTAGTATACCGGGACGGGCGAACTATGGCTACACCTTC
>NA|NA|TRBJ1-6|TRBV15
CATSSSTGLGSPLHF
TGTGCCACCAGCAGTAGCACAGGCCTGGGTTCACCCCTCCACTTT
>few|NA|TRBJ1-6|TRBV7-8
CASSPDSKSSPLHF
TGTGCCAGCAGCCCCGACTCTAAGAGTTCACCCCTCCACTTT
>many|TRBD2|TRBJ2-7|TRBV28
CASSPNGEGAYEQYF
TGTGCCAGCAGTCCCAATGGGGAGGGAGCCTACGAGCAGTACTTC
>NA|TRBD2|TRBJ2-3|TRBV7-9
CASSTRLASDTQYF
TGTGCCAGCAGCACACGACTAGCATCAGATACGCAGTATTTT
>NA|NA|TRBJ2-7|TRBV24-1
CANEGVGGVEQYF
TGTGCCAACGAGGGCGTTGGGGGCGTTGAGCAGTACTTC
>NA|TRBD1|TRBJ1-4|TRBV9
CASSGIQGGIWINEKLFF
TGTGCCAGCAGCGGGATACAGGGGGGAATCTGGATTAATGAAAAACTGTTTTTT
>NA|NA|TRBJ2-5|TRBV6-6
CASSYSREGRETQYF
TGTGCCAGCAGTTACTCGAGAGAGGGACGGGAGACCCAGTACTTC
>NA|TRBD2|TRBJ2-3|TRBV11-2
CASSFQAGGSDTQYF
TGTGCCAGCAGCTTCCAAGCGGGAGGATCAGATACGCAGTATTTT
>NA|TRBD2|TRBJ2-1|TRBV10-3
CAIQGTSGGFYNEQFF
TGTGCCATTCAGGGCACTAGCGGGGGGTTCTACAATGAGCAGTTCTTC
>few|NA|TRBJ2-1|TRBV13
CASSLEGEGDEQFF
TGTGCCAGCAGCTTAGAAGGTGAGGGGGATGAGCAGTTCTTC
>many|NA|TRBJ2-3|TRBV7-3
CASSLLPDPNTDTQYF
TGTGCCAGCAGCCTTTTACCGGATCCGAACACAGATACGCAGTATTTT
>many|TRBD1|TRBJ2-1|TRBV2
CASPGQGARNEQFF
TGTGCCAGCCCGGGACAGGGGGCGCGGAATGAGCAGTTCTTC
>NA|NA|TRBJ2-7|TRBV19
CASSTAQGNEQYF
TGTGCCAGTAGTACCGCACAGGGAAACGAGCAGTACTTC
>NA|NA|TRBJ1-1|TRBV6-1
CASSLGLNTEALF
TGTGCCAGCAGTTTAGGACTGAACACTGAAGCTCTCTTT
>NA|NA|TRBJ1-6|TRBV11-2
CASSLVPGLNSPLHF
TGTGCCAGCAGCTTAGTCCCGGGGTTGAATTCACCCCTCCACTTT
>many|NA|TRBJ2-2|TRBV19
CAKGDTGELFF
TGTGCCAAAGGGGACACCGGGGAGCTGTTTTTT
>NA|TRBD1|TRBJ2-7|TRBV10-3
CAISEVHRGSSYEQYF
TGTGCCATCAGTGAGGTCCACAGGGGGAGCTCCTACGAGCAGTACTTC
>few|TRBD1|TRBJ2-7|TRBV5-1
CASSKRDRGSYEQYF
TGCGCCAGCAGCAAGCGGGACAGGGGCTCCTACGAGCAGTACTTC
>NA|NA|TRBJ1-2|TRBV29-1
CSVEEGSRTF
TGCAGCGTTGAAGAAGGGTCACGCACCTTC
>many|TRBD1|TRBJ2-7|TRBV7-6
CASSLRTGGYEQYF
TGTGCCAGCAGCCTAAGGACAGGGGGCTACGAGCAGTACTTC
>NA|NA|TRBJ1-1|TRBV19
CASSIVAPAEAFF
TGTGCCAGTAGTATAGTTGCTCCCGCTGAAGCTTTCTTT
>NA|NA|TRBJ1-6|TRBV19
CASRESAGELSSYNSPLHF
TGTGCCAGCCGGGAGTCTGCCGGGGAGCTGAGCTCCTATAATTCACCCCTCCACTTT
>few|NA|TRBJ2-1|TRBV7-6
CASSPGIAGTEQFF
TGTGCCAGCAGCCCTGGGATTGCGGGGACTGAGCAGTTCTTC
>NA|NA|TRBJ1-1|TRBV19
CASSLSGSTEAFF
TGTGCCAGTAGCCTCTCAGGGAGCACTGAAGCTTTCTTT
>many|NA|TRBJ1-1|TRBV7-8
CASSLTGNMNTEAFF
TGTGCCAGCAGCTTGACAGGAAACATGAACACTGAAGCTTTCTTT
>NA|TRBD1|TRBJ1-5|TRBV5-1
CASSLEGQSNQPQHF
TGCGCCAGCAGCTTGGAGGGACAGAGTAATCAGCCCCAGCATTTT
>NA|NA|TRBJ1-3|TRBV9
CASSRGNTIYF
TGTGCCAGCAGCCGAGGAAACACCATATATTTT
>NA|NA|TRBJ2-6|TRBV29-1
CSVGQVSGANVLTF
TGCAGCGTCGGGCAGGTCTCTGGGGCCAACGTCCTGACTTTC
>NA|NA|TRBJ1-2|TRBV29-1
CSVAHSGYTF
TGCAGCGTTGCACACTCTGGCTACACCTTC
>many|NA|TRBJ2-2|TRBV12-3/TRBV12-4
CASSQSGLGGELFF
TGTGCCAGCAGTCAATCGGGGTTGGGCGGGGAGCTGTTTTTT
>NA|NA|TRBJ1-5|TRBV5-1
CASGLGSGQPQHF
TGTGCCAGCGGCTTAGGCTCAGGTCAGCCCCAGCATTTT
>NA|NA|TRBJ2-5|TRBV10-2
CASSTTQRISNKTQYF
TGCGCCAGCAGTACGACCCAGCGGATTAGCAATAAGACCCAGTACTTC
>NA|NA|TRBJ2-7|TRBV24-1
CATSDAARGPPYEQYF
TGTGCCACCAGTGACGCAGCGCGGGGGCCTCCCTACGAGCAGTACTTC
>many|TRBD2|TRBJ2-1|TRBV11-2
CASSSPGLAGVYNEQFF
TGTGCCAGCAGCTCCCCGGGACTAGCGGGAGTTTACAATGAGCAGTTCTTC
>many|NA|TRBJ1-1|TRBV4-3
CASSQDRAGWGTEAFF
TGCGCCAGCAGCCAAGATCGGGCAGGGTGGGGCACTGAAGCTTTCTTT
>NA|NA|TRBJ2-5|TRBV5-1
CASGQVSGETQYF
TGCGCCAGCGGACAAGTATCGGGAGAGACCCAGTACTTC
>NA|TRBD1|TRBJ2-2|TRBV7-2
CASSKTGQGTGGLFF
TGTGCCAGCAGCAAAACGGGACAGGGAACCGGGGGGCTGTTTTTT
>many|NA|TRBJ2-1|TRBV11-3
CASSLQGFGNEQFF
TGTGCCAGCAGCCTCCAAGGGTTCGGCAATGAGCAGTTCTTC
>NA|TRBD1|TRBJ1-5|TRBV15
CATSSWGQGNQPQHF
TGTGCCACCAGCAGTTGGGGACAGGGGAATCAGCCCCAGCATTTT
>NA|NA|TRBJ1-4|TRBV7-6
CASSLGSIGAGEKLFF
TGTGCCAGCAGCTTAGGGTCCATAGGGGCTGGTGAAAAACTGTTTTTT
>NA|NA|TRBJ1-1|TRBV19
CASATLRSEASF
TGTGCCAGTGCTACGTTGAGGTCTGAAGCTTCCTTT
>once|NA|TRBJ2-7|TRBV20-1
CSARGGSSYEQYF
TGCAGTGCCCGAGGGGGGAGCTCCTACGAGCAGTACTTC
>NA|NA|TRBJ2-2|TRBV7-9
CASSAKQGRPTGELFF
TGTGCCAGCAGCGCGAAACAGGGCCGTCCCACCGGGGAGCTGTTTTTT
>NA|TRBD1|TRBJ2-2|TRBV7-2
CAITQGVRTGELFF
TGTGCCATCACCCAGGGGGTGAGGACCGGGGAGCTGTTTTTT